This T cell receptor beta chain was obtained from a study of spatial heterogeneity in lung cancer. Study conclusions and caveats: Mutation counts in tumors were tracked by counts of expanded intratumoral alpha and beta TCRs.

V shed 4 bases and J shed 5 bases, with 14 bases lying between them. There are 14 residues in the CDR3. The germline V gene has CDR1 MNHNS and CDR2 SASEGT. This clonotype came up many times. Its antigen is not identified. A library prepared for alpha chains yielded this beta chain as an off-target read; its size is of little meaning. TCRdb reprocessed the 5' RACE reads via MiXCR and lists one record per CDR3 protein. Of under 15,000 distinct CDR3 sequences detected, approximately 4.5% appear once; the ten largest clones hold about 17%. The time point denotes: sample taken at primary tumor resection. Tumor, nontumor lung or frozen PBMC supplied whole RNA that was sequenced unsorted.

The rearrangement links TRBV6-1 to TRBJ2-5; no clear D gene. The clonotype comes from a female donor with early-stage non-small cell lung cancer. This specimen consisted of lung tumor tissue, obtained at surgery. CDR3 region: CASSVRNLGETQYF. The CDR3 DNA sequence: TGTGCCAGCAGTGTACGGAACTTGGGGGAGACCCAGTACTTC.